The 14 T cell receptor beta chains reported below all come from one sample, sequenced in a study of CD8+ T cells in alopecia areata. Reverse transcribed after extraction, RNA yielded cDNA as the sequencing template. Assay: immunoSEQ multiplex PCR; the TCRdb copy retains only in-frame clones and omits some. The repertoire holds 140,000 to 150,000 clones, around 51% seen once, with approximately 1% in the top ten. Here the sequenced sample was CD4+ T cells sorted from blood, taken at week 0. The source is a human donor with alopecia areata.

This clone was picked up a small number of times. The V call is TRBV7-2, the J call TRBJ2-5, with D perhaps matching TRBD2 (6 bases). CDR1 and CDR2 from the germline V gene are SGHTA and FQGNSA. Trimming took 5 bases from V and 4 from J, leaving 20 bases between them. There are 16 residues in the CDR3. CDR3 sequence (DNA): TGTGCCAGCAGCCGTAGCGGACCCACTGTTGGAGAGACCCAGTACTTC. It yields the protein CASSRSGPTVGETQYF.

The rearrangement links TRBV5-4 to TRBJ2-2; possibly TRBD1 for D (8 bases). Trimming shortened V by 2 bases and J by 5 bases, and 10 bases separated the two germline ends. This CDR3 contains 14 residues. Germline V gene sequence: CDR1 SGHNT, CDR2 YYREEE (reference sequence). Here the CDR3 reads CASSLQGGTGELFF. The CDR3 DNA reads as TGTGCCAGCAGCTTACAGGGGGGGACCGGGGAGCTGTTTTTT.

This clone was seen only once. The rearrangement joins TRBV5-1 to TRBJ1-1; weak D call: TRBD1 (5 bases). The ends were cut back, 4 bases at V and 13 bases at J, with 23 bases in the middle. This CDR3 is 14 amino acids long. Per the germline V gene, CDR1 is SGHRS and CDR2 is YFSETQ. The CDR3 spells CASSDRGGADPNFF. Written as DNA, the CDR3 is TGCGCCAGCAGCGATCGTGGAGGGGCAGACCCGAATTTCTTT.

This clone appeared a single time. This chain connects TRBV6-5 to TRBJ1-1, with TRBD1 matching over 7 bases. This CDR3 has 14 amino acids. CDR1 and CDR2 (germline): MNHEY, SVGAGI. V lost 6 bases to trimming and J lost 4 bases; unmatched junction nucleotides: 8. The CDR3 DNA reads as TGTGCCAGCAGCCCCTCTCCAGGGGGCACTGAAGCTTTCTTT. Encoded protein: CASSPSPGGTEAFF.

The genes are TRBV14 and TRBJ1-2; D not resolved. Trimming shortened V by 2 bases and J by 4 bases, and 14 bases separated the two germline ends. This CDR3 is 15 amino acids long. Germline V CDR1 and CDR2: SGHDN, FVKESK. CDR3 region: CASSQLTGISYGYTF. In nucleotides, the CDR3 is TGTGCCAGCAGCCAACTGACCGGGATTTCCTATGGCTACACCTTC.

The gene calls are TRBV2 and TRBJ2-5; D gene ambiguous. The germline V and J ends were trimmed by 0 bases and 2 bases, with 10 bases remaining between them. From germline, CDR1 is SNHLY and CDR2 FYNNEI. The length of the CDR3 is 15 residues. Here the CDR3 DNA reads TGTGCCAGCAGTGAAGCGGGCCGACAACAAGAGACCCAGTACTTC. This encodes CASSEAGRQQETQYF.

This sequence joins TRBV4-1 and TRBJ1-2; maybe TRBD1 (5 bases). This CDR3 is 16 amino acids long. Germline CDR1 MGHRA, CDR2 YSYEKL. Trimming removed 4 bases at V and 0 bases at J, with 15 bases between. The CDR3 protein is CASSRATQGTNYGYTF. The CDR3 DNA sequence: TGCGCCAGCAGCCGGGCAACGCAGGGAACTAACTATGGCTACACCTTC.

The chain is built from TRBV29-1 and TRBJ2-2; D unresolved. Germline CDR1 is SQVTM and CDR2 is ANQGSEA. With 1 base removed from V and 1 base from J, the gap between germline ends came to 7 bases. The CDR3 sequence is 14 residues long. CDR3 nucleotide sequence: TGCAGCGTTGAAGGGACCAAGAACACCGGGGAGCTGTTTTTT. This sequence encodes CSVEGTKNTGELFF.

V is TRBV9 and J is TRBJ1-2; no clear D gene. The V gene lost 0 bases and the J gene lost 0 bases, with 9 bases spanning the gap. The CDR3 is made up of 15 amino acids. Germline values: CDR1 SGDLS, CDR2 YYNGEE. The DNA for the CDR3 is TGTGCCAGCAGCGTAGGCGCGGGAGCTAACTATGGCTACACCTTC. Translation: CASSVGAGANYGYTF. Combining the CDR3 with reference TRBV9 and TRBJ1-2 gives the whole variable domain DSGVTQTPKHLITATGQRVTLRCSPRSGDLSVYWYQQSLDQGLQFLIQYYNGEERAKGNILERFSAQQFPDLHSELNLSSLELGDSALYFCASSVGAGANYGYTFGSGTRLTVV.

As regards this clone: A much larger clone is a single base away; this may be a read error. The chain carries TRBV12-1 and TRBJ2-1; TRBD1, the table's D call, lacks a check against the DNA. TRBV12-1 is a documented pseudogene. The CDR3 contains 13 residues. The CDR3 DNA is TGTGCCAGCAGCTGGGACAGCTACAATGAGCAGTTCTTC. Amino acids: CASSWDSYNEQFF.

The chain uses TRBV5-1 and TRBJ1-2; tentative D call: TRBD1 (6 bases). This CDR3 spans 14 amino acids. Trimming removed 3 bases at V and 2 bases at J, with 11 bases between. CDR1 SGHRS and CDR2 YFSETQ come from the germline V gene. CDR3 in amino acids: CASSSTTGNYGYTF. The CDR3 DNA reads as TGCGCCAGCAGCTCAACCACAGGGAACTATGGCTACACCTTC. Variable domain in full (rest from reference TRBV5-1 and TRBJ1-2): KAGVTQTPRYLIKTRGQQVTLSCSPISGHRSVSWYQQTPGQGLQFLFEYFSETQRNKGNFPGRFSGRQFSNSRSEMNVSTLELGDSALYLCASSSTTGNYGYTFGSGTRLTVV.

Comment on this clone: In the same sample, other DNA sequences code for this CDR3. The chain employs TRBV20-1 and TRBJ2-3; no reliable D call. This CDR3 spans 11 amino acids. Germline CDR1 and CDR2: DFQATT and SNEGSKA (reference sequence). The V and J ends lost 3 bases and 2 bases respectively, with 3 bases between them. The CDR3 protein is CSASPTDTQYF. As DNA, the CDR3 is TGCAGTGCTAGCCCCACAGATACGCAGTATTTT.

This rearrangement joins TRBV29-1 to TRBJ2-2, with no clear D. Trimming cost V 4 bases and J 2 bases, with 5 bases left between them. Germline V gene lookup returns CDR1 SQVTM and CDR2 ANQGSEA. The CDR3 has 12 amino acids. This chain's CDR3 is CSVVRNTGELFF. The CDR3 nucleotides read TGCAGCGTTGTCAGAAACACCGGGGAGCTGTTTTTT.

This clone was recorded a few times. The chain recombines TRBV28 with TRBJ1-4; D gene unclear. The germline V and J ends were trimmed by 3 bases and 8 bases, with 13 bases remaining between them. The germline V gene has CDR1 MDHEN and CDR2 SYDVKM. The CDR3 extends over 14 amino acids. CDR3: CASSFGSRREKLFF. CDR3 bases: TGTGCCAGCAGTTTTGGCAGCCGGAGGGAAAAACTGTTTTTT.